These T cell receptor beta chains were read from a single sample in a study of blood T cell repertoires in COVID-19. The assay was immunoSEQ multiplex PCR, and TCRdb's table has in-frame clones only and misses some. Of about 140,000 clones listed, about three quarters are singletons. The sequenced sample consisted of peripheral blood. Source of these receptors: an elderly man with acute or convalescent COVID-19. CDR3s include the opening cysteine and the closing phenylalanine or tryptophan. Each record gives: D gene, J gene, V gene, clone size, CDR3 DNA, CDR3 protein. D genes are given only for firm matches. Not every row has a clone size; where given, it reads once, few, many or a size class.

D gene: TRBD2; J gene: TRBJ2-3; V gene: TRBV2; clone size: -; CDR3 DNA: TGTGCCAGCACACTAGCGGGGGGGCCAGATACGCAGTATTTT; CDR3 protein: CASTLAGGPDTQYF
D gene: -; J gene: TRBJ2-1; V gene: TRBV7-2; clone size: -; CDR3 DNA: TGTGCCAGCAGCTTAGGGAGAGCGCGGCAGTTCTTC; CDR3 protein: CASSLGRARQFF
D gene: -; J gene: TRBJ1-5; V gene: TRBV19; clone size: -; CDR3 DNA: TGTGCCAGTTCTACAGAAGGGTGGGGGGATCAGCCCCAGCATTTT; CDR3 protein: CASSTEGWGDQPQHF
D gene: -; J gene: TRBJ1-5; V gene: TRBV19; clone size: once; CDR3 DNA: TGTGCCAGTAGTACCCCTAATCAGCCCCAGCATTTT; CDR3 protein: CASSTPNQPQHF
D gene: -; J gene: TRBJ1-1; V gene: TRBV9; clone size: -; CDR3 DNA: TGTGCCAGCAGCGTATTTCCGGGGAACACTGAAGCTTTCTTT; CDR3 protein: CASSVFPGNTEAFF
D gene: -; J gene: TRBJ2-1; V gene: TRBV4-3; clone size: -; CDR3 DNA: TGCGCCAGCAGTCCCGGGGGAGGCAATGAGCAGTTCTTC; CDR3 protein: CASSPGGGNEQFF
D gene: -; J gene: TRBJ1-1; V gene: TRBV7-3; clone size: -; CDR3 DNA: TGTGCCAGCAGCGTAGGCCCCTCGACAGCAAAAGCTTTCTTT; CDR3 protein: CASSVGPSTAKAFF
D gene: -; J gene: TRBJ1-3; V gene: TRBV19; clone size: few; CDR3 DNA: TGTGCCAGTAGTATGGCGGAGGGAAACACCATATATTTT; CDR3 protein: CASSMAEGNTIYF
D gene: TRBD2; J gene: TRBJ2-3; V gene: TRBV7-6; clone size: -; CDR3 DNA: TGTGCCAGCAGCTACGCGACCGGGACTAGCAAAACAGATACGCAGTATTTT; CDR3 protein: CASSYATGTSKTDTQYF
D gene: TRBD1; J gene: TRBJ2-3; V gene: TRBV2; clone size: -; CDR3 DNA: TGTGCCAGCAGTGGAACGACAGGGACGCAGTATTTT; CDR3 protein: CASSGTTGTQYF
D gene: -; J gene: TRBJ1-4; V gene: TRBV29-1; clone size: few; CDR3 DNA: TGCAGCGTTGAAGTTACGAGGGAGGAAGAAAAACTGTTTTTT; CDR3 protein: CSVEVTREEEKLFF
D gene: -; J gene: TRBJ2-3; V gene: TRBV7-9; clone size: -; CDR3 DNA: TGTGCCAGCAGCTCGTCATTAACGGCCGGGGTGGCAGATACGCAGTATTTT; CDR3 protein: CASSSSLTAGVADTQYF